One sample yielded the 23 T cell receptor beta chains listed below, sequenced in a study of response to subunit inactivated influenza vaccine. TCRdb processed the RT-PCR reads anew with MiXCR; each CDR3 protein has one entry. The sample lists 650,000 or so distinct CDR3 sequences, 13% to 15% occurring once. The material sequenced was PBMCs from blood, taken roughly 15 days before vaccination. The source of these receptors is a middle-aged man who received an inactivated influenza vaccine.

At least ten counts were recorded for this clonotype. The rearrangement uses TRBV5-1 and TRBJ2-1; TRBD1 agrees at 7 bases. Losses at the gene ends were 4 bases for V and 5 bases for J; bases not matched to a gene: 9. The CDR3 consists of 15 residues. The germline V gene has CDR1 SGHRS and CDR2 YFSETQ. The chain's CDR3 is CASSPATGPHNEQFF. The CDR3 DNA follows: TGCGCCAGCAGCCCTGCGACAGGGCCCCACAATGAGCAGTTCTTC.

This clonotype was detected only a few times. This chain connects TRBV28 to TRBJ1-1; 8 bases are shared with TRBD1. There are 16 residues in the CDR3. Germline V gives CDR1 MDHEN, CDR2 SYDVKM. J gave up 4 bases and V 4 bases, and 11 bases lay outside the gene matches. CDR3 amino acids: CASSSPMGDRFTEAFF. For the CDR3, the DNA is TGTGCCAGCAGTTCACCGATGGGGGACAGGTTCACTGAAGCTTTCTTT.

This chain uses TRBV5-1 with TRBJ2-3; no definite D call. This CDR3 spans 13 amino acids. Trimming stripped 5 bases from V and 1 base from J, with 8 bases between. Germline-derived CDR1 and CDR2 are SGHRS and YFSETQ. The chain's CDR3 is CASRSQGTDTQYF. For the CDR3, the DNA is TGCGCCAGCAGGAGCCAGGGCACAGATACGCAGTATTTT.

The chain has TRBV7-9 and TRBJ2-7, with 9 bases fitting TRBD2. Germline assignment: CDR1 SEHNR and CDR2 FQNEAQ (reference sequence). Losses at the gene ends were 1 base for V and 2 bases for J; bases not matched to a gene: 6. The CDR3 is 16 amino acids. The CDR3 region has the DNA TGTGCCAGCAGCTTAGGTCCTAGCGGGAATACCTACGAGCAGTACTTC. This gives the protein CASSLGPSGNTYEQYF.

This clonotype was picked up many times. V is TRBV3-1 and J is TRBJ2-7; D is ambiguous. Germline CDR1 LGHDT, CDR2 YNNKEL (reference sequence). Trimming shortened V by 1 base and J by 1 base, and 8 bases separated the two germline ends. CDR3 size: 14 residues. CDR3 sequence reads: CASSQGNPSYEQYF. CDR3 nucleotide sequence: TGTGCCAGCAGCCAAGGGAACCCTTCCTACGAGCAGTACTTC.

This clonotype was recorded a few times. The gene calls are TRBV7-9 and TRBJ2-2; D gene uncertain. This CDR3 has 14 amino acids. The germline V and J ends were trimmed by 5 bases and 3 bases, with 10 bases remaining between them. The germline gives CDR1 SEHNR, CDR2 FQNEAQ (reference sequence). CDR3 residues: CASSPRAYTGELFF. CDR3 coding DNA: TGTGCCAGCAGCCCCCGGGCCTACACCGGGGAGCTGTTTTTT.

The CDR3 bases are TGTGCCACCGCGACTAGCGGGGGCTACAATGAGCAGTTCTTC. Translating it yields CATATSGGYNEQFF. This chain connects TRBV24-1 to TRBJ2-1, with 12 bases identical to TRBD2. The CDR3 is 14 residues long. The ends lost 9 bases at V and 3 bases at J; junction bases unmatched: 2. Looked up from germline, CDR1 is KGHDR and CDR2 is SFDVKD.

The chain links TRBV28 to TRBJ1-5; D is unresolved. Germline V gene sequence: CDR1 MDHEN, CDR2 SYDVKM. Deletions cut 6 bases from V and 5 bases from J, with 8 bases between. The CDR3 loop spans 12 amino acids. The CDR3 nucleotides read TGTGCCAGCAGGATTTACCATCAGCCCCAGCATTTT. Translation: CASRIYHQPQHF.

The rearrangement joins TRBV7-9 to TRBJ2-3; 12 positions match TRBD2. This CDR3 region has 15 residues. Germline-derived CDR1 and CDR2 are SEHNR and FQNEAQ (reference sequence). With V trimmed by 4 bases and J by 4 bases, 3 bases remained unmatched. CDR3 bases: TGTGCCAGCAGCTCCCTAGCGGGGGGGCCAGATACGCAGTATTTT. Translated: CASSSLAGGPDTQYF.

This clonotype showed up just a few times. The chain has TRBV12-3 or TRBV12-4 and TRBJ2-1, with 7 nucleotides matching TRBD1. The junction had 9 bases not matched to a gene; V was cut back by 6 bases and J by 4 bases. The CDR3 contains 15 residues. This CDR3 is CASSHPGQPYNEQFF. DNA for the CDR3: TGTGCCAGCAGCCACCCGGGACAGCCTTACAATGAGCAGTTCTTC.

This clonotype was seen more than once but under ten times. This may be a read error, as it is one base from a much larger clone. The rearrangement links TRBV7-8 to TRBJ2-2, with 9 positions matching TRBD2. The CDR3 is 19 residues long. Germline trimming cut 3 bases from V and 2 bases from J; bases unmatched to any gene: 13. Germline V gene sequence: CDR1 SGHVS, CDR2 FQNEAQ. Here the CDR3 DNA reads TGTGCCAGCAGCTTTCTAGCGGGGACCCAGGTTTTAAACACCGGGGAGCTGTTTTTT. Its protein product is CASSFLAGTQVLNTGELFF.

V gene TRBV20-1 combines with J gene TRBJ2-5, with 7 bases lining up with TRBD1. Germline trimming cut 1 base from V and 6 bases from J; bases unmatched to any gene: 8. Germline assignment: CDR1 DFQATT and CDR2 SNEGSKA (reference sequence). The CDR3 loop spans 14 amino acids. The CDR3 reads CSARVGQATQTQYF. The CDR3 DNA sequence: TGCAGTGCTAGAGTAGGACAGGCGACCCAGACCCAGTACTTC.

V is TRBV5-1 and J is TRBJ2-5; the match to TRBD1 covers 11 bases. Unmatched junction bases numbered 6, after V lost 6 bases and J lost 5 bases. Germline assignment: CDR1 SGHRS and CDR2 YFSETQ. There are 14 residues in the CDR3. The CDR3 spells CASTGTGGPETQYF. The CDR3 nucleotides are TGCGCCAGCACCGGGACAGGGGGGCCGGAGACCCAGTACTTC. Filled out from reference TRBV5-1 and TRBJ2-5, the complete variable domain reads KAGVTQTPRYLIKTRGQQVTLSCSPISGHRSVSWYQQTPGQGLQFLFEYFSETQRNKGNFPGRFSGRQFSNSRSEMNVSTLELGDSALYLCASTGTGGPETQYFGPGTRLLVL.

V usage is TRBV7-3 and J usage is TRBJ2-2, with a tentative D call TRBD1 (5 bases). V lost 0 bases and J lost 5, with 13 bases in between. This CDR3 is 16 amino acids long. In germline, CDR1 is SGHTA, CDR2 FQGTGA. CDR3: CASSLTGDMYTGELFF. CDR3 coding DNA: TGTGCCAGCAGCTTAACAGGGGATATGTATACCGGGGAGCTGTTTTTT. Combining the CDR3 with reference TRBV7-3 and TRBJ2-2 gives the whole variable domain GAGVSQTPSNKVTEKGKYVELRCDPISGHTALYWYRQSLGQGPEFLIYFQGTGAADDSGLPNDRFFAVRPEGSVSTLKIQRTERGDSAVYLCASSLTGDMYTGELFFGEGSRLTVL.

This clonotype has just a few counts. This chain links TRBV4-3 with TRBJ2-2; 8 nucleotides line up with TRBD1. The J segment lost 6 bases and the V segment lost 1 base, leaving 16 bases of the junction unmatched. The V gene's germline CDR1 is LGHNA and CDR2 YSLEER. This CDR3 comprises 19 residues. CDR3 in amino acids: CASSQVPPDREVIAGELFF. The CDR3 DNA reads TGCGCCAGCAGCCAAGTCCCCCCGGACAGGGAGGTCATCGCCGGGGAGCTGTTTTTT.

This chain joins TRBV28 and TRBJ1-1, with a weak D call TRBD1 (6 bases). With 6 bases removed from V and 7 bases from J, the gap between germline ends came to 21 bases. Looked up from germline, CDR1 is MDHEN and CDR2 is SYDVKM. The CDR3 sequence is 15 residues long. CDR3 DNA: TGTGCCAGCAGCATGACGTTACAGGGAAGGATTGAAGCTTTCTTT. This sequence encodes CASSMTLQGRIEAFF.

The genes are TRBV23-1 and TRBJ2-1; 8 bases map to TRBD2. TRBV23-1 is an open reading frame, and its role is uncertain. The V segment lost 0 bases and the J segment 1 base; nucleotides outside the gene matches: 5. This CDR3 is 17 amino acids long. The CDR3 DNA reads TGCGCCAGCAGTCAATCGACCGGGACTAGTTCCTACAATGAGCAGTTCTTC. Its translation: CASSQSTGTSSYNEQFF.

This clonotype was recorded a few times. In nucleotides, the CDR3 is TGTGCCAGCAGTACTCAACGGACTAGCGGGACGGTCCCCACAGATACGCAGTATTTT. This codes for CASSTQRTSGTVPTDTQYF. The chain recombines TRBV6-2 or TRBV6-3 with TRBJ2-3; 12 bases match TRBD2. Unmatched junction bases numbered 14, after V lost 5 bases and J lost 2 bases. In germline, CDR1 is MNHEY, CDR2 SVGEGT. This CDR3 has 19 amino acids.

The V and J genes are TRBV20-1 and TRBJ2-2, with 13 bases that match TRBD2. This CDR3 region has 16 residues. Germline assignment: CDR1 DFQATT and CDR2 SNEGSKA (reference sequence). The ends lost 5 bases at V and 5 bases at J; junction bases unmatched: 8. CDR3 protein: CSAPRTSGSGTGELFF. CDR3 nucleotides: TGCAGTGCTCCGAGGACTAGCGGGAGCGGGACCGGGGAGCTGTTTTTT.

The V call is TRBV7-2, the J call TRBJ1-1; weak D call: TRBD1 (5 bases). The CDR3 spans 13 residues. The ends were cut back, 5 bases at V and 7 bases at J, with 14 bases in the middle. Germline V gene lookup returns CDR1 SGHTA and CDR2 FQGNSA. In DNA, the CDR3 is TGTGCCAGCAGCCCCAGGGCAGGGTATGAAGCTTTCTTT. Amino acid sequence: CASSPRAGYEAFF.

In this sample, this clonotype turned up a few times. The chain links TRBV28 to TRBJ2-4, with 7 positions matching TRBD1. The length of the CDR3 is 21 residues. J gave up 3 bases and V 6 bases, and 26 bases lay outside the gene matches. The V gene's germline CDR1 is MDHEN and CDR2 SYDVKM. The CDR3 bases are TGTGCCAGCAGCCGCCCATCGACAGGGCTTCGCGTTATGGGAGTCAAAAACATTCAGTACTTC. Translated, it gives CASSRPSTGLRVMGVKNIQYF. Combining the CDR3 with reference TRBV28 and TRBJ2-4 gives the whole variable domain DVKVTQSSRYLVKRTGEKVFLECVQDMDHENMFWYRQDPGLGLRLIYFSYDVKMKEKGDIPEGYSVSREKKERFSLILESASTNQTSMYLCASSRPSTGLRVMGVKNIQYFGAGTRLSVL.

This clonotype was picked up a small number of times. The chain carries TRBV28 and TRBJ2-7, with D possibly TRBD2 on 5 matching bases. This CDR3 contains 12 residues. CDR1 MDHEN and CDR2 SYDVKM come from the germline V gene. Deletions cut 6 bases from V and 6 bases from J, with 12 bases between. Written as DNA, the CDR3 is TGTGCCAGCAGGTTAAGCGCGGGCGAGCAGTACTTC. This encodes CASRLSAGEQYF.

The chain is built from TRBV9 and TRBJ2-2; 7 bases are a match to TRBD1. This CDR3 comprises 15 residues. The trim removed 5 bases at V and 5 bases at J, leaving 9 bases unmatched. CDR1 is SGDLS, CDR2 YYNGEE, per germline. The DNA for the CDR3 is TGTGCCAGCAGACAGGGGATAGCCGAAACCGGGGAGCTGTTTTTT. Protein: CASRQGIAETGELFF.